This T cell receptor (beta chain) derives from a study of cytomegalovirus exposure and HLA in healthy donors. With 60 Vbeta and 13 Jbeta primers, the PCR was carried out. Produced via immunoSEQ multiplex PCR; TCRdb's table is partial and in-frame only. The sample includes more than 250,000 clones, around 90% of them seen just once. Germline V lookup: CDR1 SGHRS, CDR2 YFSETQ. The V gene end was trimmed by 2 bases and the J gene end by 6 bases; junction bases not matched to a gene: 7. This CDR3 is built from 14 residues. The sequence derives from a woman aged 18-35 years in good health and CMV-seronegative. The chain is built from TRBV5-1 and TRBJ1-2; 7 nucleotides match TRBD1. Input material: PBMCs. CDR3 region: CASSFHRGSDGYTF. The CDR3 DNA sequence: TGCGCCAGCAGCTTCCACAGGGGCTCGGATGGCTACACCTTC.